This T cell receptor beta chain stems from a study of blood T cell repertoires in COVID-19 (TCRdb year 2020). With regard to the full study: Samples from collaborators originated in the United States, Italy and Spain and spanned both the acute and convalescent phases of COVID-19. Deeply sampled blood TCRbeta repertoires from subjects exposed to, actively infected with, or recovered from COVID-19 were included in the dataset. Where available, HLA class I and class II types were obtained from metadata supplied by the sample provider rather than from assay-based typing. The sample metadata nearly always contained a de-identified subject ID, COVID-19 status, age in years and sex. Samples came from the ongoing ImmuneRACE study (first 160 participants) plus 1,254 subjects from 6 global collaborators. The prospective study material was composed of cDNA or gDNA derived from T cells, B-cell-depleted T cells, or PBMCs. The repertoires were released in a freely available public database meant as a resource for research on the immune response to SARS-CoV-2.

A second Seattle source provided samples from volunteer blood donors who had recovered from COVID-19. Each collaborating institution followed its own protocols to collect whole blood in K2EDTA tubes. For TCRbeta analysis, collaborator samples were shipped as frozen whole blood, as isolated PBMCs, or as DNA extracted from either sample type. Findings and caveats that apply to the study as a whole: How much clinical and demographic metadata was included differed by source and by participant, and the metadata was provided uncurated.

After removal of 4 bases from V and 4 bases from J, the junction retains 5 bases not matched to a gene. CDR1 and CDR2 were assigned from the germline V gene as SGHVS and FQNEAQ. Counted from cysteine to phenylalanine, this CDR3 has 14 amino acids. CDR3 DNA is the only sequence kept; it has 42 bases, read in frame from the first base. In the case of this clone: The clone's antigen remains unknown. Within one base of it there is no much larger clone, and no base qualities were kept.

TCRbeta CDR3 regions were amplified from genomic DNA using the immunoSEQ Assay, a bias-controlled multiplex PCR. Concerning the study's data processing: Within the assay, amplification of reference gene primers was used to estimate how many nucleated cells each sample contained. Sequence reads were collapsed and filtered to measure the absolute abundance of every unique TCRbeta CDR3 rearrangement. For each sample, productive Simpson clonality was calculated by taking the square root of Simpson's diversity index across productive rearrangements. TCRdb carries this immuneACCESS record with in-frame sequences only. Its versions omit some clonotypes, under half of them owing to an unresolved V gene in the studies checked, with the rest unexplained. Clone size and the V and J calls come from that table; the DNA yielded D and trimming. This sample gives 280,000 or so clones in total; about 91% of them show up just once. 5.5% to 7% of the sample lies in the top ten.

The rearrangement joined TRBV7-8 to TRBJ1-2; TRBD1 aligns with 8 central bases. The TCR sequence derives from a woman in her 30s who had recovered from COVID-19. The specimen was peripheral blood. Read as DNA, the sequence is TGTGCCAGCAGCTCTCCTACAGGGGGCTATGGCTACACCTTC. Translated, it reads CASSSPTGGYGYTF.